The 13 T cell receptor beta chains below all came from one sample that was sequenced in a study of T cells after yellow fever vaccination. TCRdb re-called the 5' RACE reads with MiXCR, one entry per CDR3 protein. The sample holds roughly 350,000 distinct CDR3 sequences; roughly 4.3% are singletons and the top ten take 20% to 25%. The sample in question was PBMCs, obtained 5 days after the yellow fever booster vaccination. These receptors were obtained from a man aged 18 to 30 who received the YFV17D yellow fever vaccine.

V gene TRBV5-1 combines with J gene TRBJ2-5; D remains unclear. V lost 4 bases to trimming and J lost 0 bases, with 7 bases between them. Germline V gene lookup returns CDR1 SGHRS and CDR2 YFSETQ. The CDR3 totals 13 residues. The DNA for the CDR3 is TGCGCCAGCAGCCCTGTCAACCAAGAGACCCAGTACTTC. This encodes CASSPVNQETQYF.

This clonotype was seen only a few times. The V and J genes are TRBV6-1 and TRBJ1-1; a possible D gene is TRBD1 (6 bases). V was shortened by 6 bases and J by 8 bases, with 19 bases between the two germline ends. The CDR3 loop spans 14 amino acids. The germline V gene encodes CDR1 MNHNS and CDR2 SASEGT. CDR3 nucleotide sequence: TGTGCCAGCAGCGGTACAGGGTCTCGTCTGGAAGCTTTCTTT. It is translated as CASSGTGSRLEAFF.

The chain couples TRBV11-3 to TRBJ2-7; perhaps D is TRBD1 or TRBD2 (6 bases each). Trimming pared 5 bases from V and 5 bases from J, leaving 13 bases between. Germline CDR1 is SGHNT and CDR2 is YENEEA. The CDR3 has 13 residues. CDR3 coding DNA: TGTGCCAGCAGCGCGGGACCAGGGGACGAGCAGTACTTC. This translates into CASSAGPGDEQYF.

This clonotype appeared a few times. This chain joins TRBV29-1 and TRBJ2-1; no clear D. Germline CDR1 reads SQVTM; CDR2 reads ANQGSEA. The germline V and J ends were trimmed by 5 bases and 0 bases, with 11 bases remaining between them. The CDR3 length is 14 residues. CDR3 nucleotides: TGCAGCGTTACCGGACCTAGCTCCTACAATGAGCAGTTCTTC. It specifies CSVTGPSSYNEQFF.

This clonotype was seen a handful of times. This sequence joins TRBV3-1 and TRBJ2-3; D is unresolved. V lost 0 bases, J lost 5 bases, and 6 bases lay in between. The CDR3 spans 13 residues. CDR1 and CDR2 from the germline V gene are LGHDT and YNNKEL (reference sequence). CDR3 coding DNA: TGTGCCAGCAGCCAAGAAACCGGAGATACGCAGTATTTT. Its protein product is CASSQETGDTQYF.

This clonotype has only a few counts. The V and J genes are TRBV12-3 or TRBV12-4 and TRBJ1-5; maybe TRBD1 (6 bases). Between the trimmed V and J ends, which lost 5 bases and 3 bases, there was a span of 17 bases. CDR3 size: 16 residues. The CDR3 DNA reads TGTGCCAGCAGTCCCCGGACAGCCTTTATCAATCAGCCCCAGCATTTT. Amino acids: CASSPRTAFINQPQHF.

This clonotype was recorded at least ten times. This chain uses TRBV6-2 or TRBV6-3 with TRBJ2-2; D is unresolved. Germline CDR1 MNHEY, CDR2 SVGEGT. The CDR3 is made up of 11 amino acids. The germline V and J ends were trimmed by 6 bases and 7 bases, with 6 bases remaining between them. The CDR3 loop is CASRMNGELFF. For the CDR3, the DNA is TGTGCCAGCAGGATGAACGGGGAGCTGTTTTTT.

This clonotype was recorded at least ten times. The rearrangement joins TRBV5-1 to TRBJ2-5; 8 bases are shared with TRBD1. The junction had 0 bases not matched to a gene; V was cut back by 0 bases and J by 2 bases. CDR3 length: 14 residues. The V gene's germline CDR1 is SGHRS and CDR2 YFSETQ. The CDR3 spells CASSLGTGQETQYF. DNA of the CDR3: TGCGCCAGCAGCTTGGGGACAGGGCAAGAGACCCAGTACTTC.

The chain employs TRBV6-1 and TRBJ1-1, with no clear D. Germline lookup yields CDR1 MNHNS and CDR2 SASEGT. The CDR3 has 14 amino acids. The V end lost 4 bases, the J end lost 1 base, and 10 bases lay between the germline ends. The CDR3 sequence is CASSVQPTNTEAFF. The CDR3 DNA reads as TGTGCCAGCAGTGTTCAACCGACGAACACTGAAGCTTTCTTT.

This clonotype came up many times. The CDR3 loop reads CASSYEGGGNGYTF. CDR3 in DNA: TGTGCCAGCAGCTACGAGGGCGGAGGGAATGGCTACACCTTC. The chain combines TRBV7-9 with TRBJ1-2; D is unclear. V shed 4 bases and J shed 6 bases, with 15 bases lying between them. The germline CDR1 and CDR2 sequences are SEHNR and FQNEAQ (reference sequence). This CDR3 is 14 amino acids long. The whole variable domain, remainder taken from reference TRBV7-9 and TRBJ1-2, is DTGVSQNPRHKITKRGQNVTFRCDPISEHNRLYWYRQTLGQGPEFLTYFQNEAQLEKSRLLSDRFSAERPKGSFSTLEIQRTEQGDSAMYLCASSYEGGGNGYTFGSGTRLTVV.

A few counts support this clonotype. The rearrangement uses TRBV5-6 and TRBJ2-1, with D possibly matching TRBD1 (6 bases). The CDR3 consists of 15 residues. Germline V gene sequence: CDR1 SGHDT, CDR2 YYEEEE. The V gene lost 0 bases and the J gene lost 1 base, with 8 bases spanning the gap. The CDR3 here is CASSLEQGSYNEQFF. CDR3 sequence (DNA): TGTGCCAGCAGCTTGGAACAGGGATCCTACAATGAGCAGTTCTTC.

This clonotype was seen many times. V and J are TRBV29-1 and TRBJ2-5; 9 positions match TRBD1. Trimming at V came to 2 bases and at J to 4 bases, leaving 5 bases not matched to a gene. The CDR3 consists of 14 residues. Germline V CDR1 and CDR2: SQVTM, ANQGSEA. This chain's CDR3 is CSVEPLGQGETQYF. The CDR3 region has the DNA TGCAGCGTTGAACCCCTGGGACAGGGAGAGACCCAGTACTTC.

The chain joins TRBV6-2 or TRBV6-3 to TRBJ1-1; TRBD1 matches 8 bases. The CDR3 spans 12 residues. Unmatched junction bases numbered 4, after V lost 6 bases and J lost 7 bases. Germline lookup yields CDR1 MNHEY and CDR2 SVGEGT. The CDR3 nucleotides are TGTGCCAGCAGCCCGGGACAGGTTGAAGCTTTCTTT. Residues: CASSPGQVEAFF.